This T cell receptor beta chain was sequenced during a study of shared clonotypes between healthy human individuals. The overall study: Used for every donor were three CD4 naive, three CD4 memory, two CD8 naive and one CD8 memory plate.

This CDR3 region has 14 residues. The V end was cut by 1 base, the J end by 7 bases, with 13 bases between. Per the germline V gene, CDR1 is SGHDN and CDR2 is FVKESK. Clones were read by immunoSEQ multiplex PCR, and TCRdb kept only the in-frame ones, dropping some. The sample includes 2.3 million or so clones, approximately 95% of them seen just once. The material sequenced was naive CD4+ T cells from PBMCs. The subset was: CD45RA+ positively selected. The TCR was taken from a man younger than 30 in good health. Some clones in this sample may be carry-over from other donors' samples. The chain links TRBV14 to TRBJ2-5; a weak D match, TRBD2 (5 bases). CDR3 nucleotide sequence: TGTGCCAGCAGCCAAGTAGCGCCGCGAGGGACCCAGTACTTC. Its translation: CASSQVAPRGTQYF.